The present T cell receptor (beta chain) was sequenced within a study of shared clonotypes between healthy human individuals. Naive CD8 cells comprised CD45RO-negative, CCR7-positively selected cells, excluding terminally differentiated effector memory CD45RA+ cells. CDR3 length: 16 residues. The V end was cut by 4 bases, the J end by 2 bases, with 15 bases between. Germline values: CDR1 SGHRS, CDR2 YFSETQ. Turning to this clone: Its antigen is unknown.

Study-wide results and caveats: In this cohort, only blood was sampled, and tissue repertoires likely differ.

Clones were read by immunoSEQ multiplex PCR, and TCRdb kept only the in-frame ones, dropping some. The sample consists of some 2.1 million clones, 93% of them appearing once. V and J are TRBV5-1 and TRBJ2-2; TRBD2 might be the D (6 bases). The source material was naive CD8+ T cells from PBMCs. This TCR was sampled from a man younger than 30 in good health. Some clones in this sample may be carry-over from other donors' samples. CDR3 coding DNA: TGCGCCAGCAGCGGCACGCGGGGCGGTAACACCGGGGAGCTGTTTTTT. This gives the protein CASSGTRGGNTGELFF.